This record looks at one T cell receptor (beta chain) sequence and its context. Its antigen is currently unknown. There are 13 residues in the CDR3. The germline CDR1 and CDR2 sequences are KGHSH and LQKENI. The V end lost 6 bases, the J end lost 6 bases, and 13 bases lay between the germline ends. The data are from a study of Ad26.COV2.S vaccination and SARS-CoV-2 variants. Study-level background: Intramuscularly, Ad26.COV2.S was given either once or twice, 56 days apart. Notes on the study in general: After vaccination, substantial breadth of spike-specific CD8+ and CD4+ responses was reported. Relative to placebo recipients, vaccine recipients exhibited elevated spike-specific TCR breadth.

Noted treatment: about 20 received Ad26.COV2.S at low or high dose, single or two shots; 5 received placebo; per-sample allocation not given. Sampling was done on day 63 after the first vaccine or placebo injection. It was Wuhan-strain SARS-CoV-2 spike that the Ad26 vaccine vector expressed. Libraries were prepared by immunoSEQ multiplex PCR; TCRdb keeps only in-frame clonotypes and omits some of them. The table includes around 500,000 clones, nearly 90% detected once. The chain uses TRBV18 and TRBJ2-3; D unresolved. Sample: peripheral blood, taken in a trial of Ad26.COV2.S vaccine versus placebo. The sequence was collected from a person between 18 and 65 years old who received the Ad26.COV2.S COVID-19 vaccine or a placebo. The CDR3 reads CASSAGSVDTQYF. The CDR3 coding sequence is TGTGCCAGCTCGGCCGGGTCCGTGGATACGCAGTATTTT.